A selection of T cell receptor beta chains follows, all from one sample in a study of blood T cell repertoires in COVID-19. Here immunoSEQ multiplex PCR was the method, and the copy in TCRdb shows in-frame clones only, minus some. This table has about 81,000 clones, around 91% appearing once. The sequenced sample was peripheral blood. The origin of the receptors is a man in his 70s with active or convalescent COVID-19. Both conserved end residues are part of each CDR3. The order of the fields is V gene, clone size, D gene, J gene, CDR3 DNA, CDR3 protein. The D gene is left open where the match is weak. The size of a clone is reported for some rows only, either as once, few or many, or as a class for expanded clones.

TRBV5-1	few	TRBD2	TRBJ2-7	TGCGCCAGCAGCCTTCGAGCGGGGGGCATTTACGAGCAGTACTTC	CASSLRAGGIYEQYF
TRBV6-5	.	TRBD1	TRBJ2-1	TGTGCCAGCAGTTACGGGTGGACAGGGGAGCGGCGGGAGCAGTTCTTC	CASSYGWTGERREQFF
TRBV7-2	.	.	TRBJ1-1	TGTGCCAGCAGCTCACGGGTCCGAACCACTGAAGCTTTCTTT	CASSSRVRTTEAFF
TRBV2	.	.	TRBJ1-5	TGTGCCAGCAGTGAAGCTCGGGGACATAGCAATCAGCCCCAGCATTTT	CASSEARGHSNQPQHF
TRBV6-5	.	.	TRBJ2-7	TGTGCCAGCAGTTACTCAAGGGGAAATTCCTACGAGCAGTACTTC	CASSYSRGNSYEQYF
TRBV2	.	.	TRBJ1-1	TGTGCCAGCAGTAGTGGCGGAGGAGGGACTGAAGCTTTCTTT	CASSSGGGGTEAFF
TRBV19	.	TRBD1	TRBJ1-2	TGTGCCAGTGCGACCTGGACAGGGAAGTATAGCTATGGCTACACCTTC	CASATWTGKYSYGYTF
TRBV10-3	.	TRBD2	TRBJ2-3	TGTGCCATCACCCAGGGACTAGCGGGGGGGCAAGATACGCAGTATTTT	CAITQGLAGGQDTQYF
TRBV4-2	.	TRBD1	TRBJ1-2	TGTGCCAGCAGCTCGGGACAGACTAACTATGGCTACACCTTC	CASSSGQTNYGYTF
TRBV21-1	.	.	TRBJ1-3	TGTGCCAGCAGCACCTGGGGGGAGTTCCTCTCTGGAAACACCATATATTTT	CASSTWGEFLSGNTIYF
TRBV6-5	.	.	TRBJ1-1	TGTGCCAGCTTCAGGGCGGTGAACACTGAAGCTTTCTTT	CASFRAVNTEAFF
TRBV5-4	.	TRBD2	TRBJ2-7	TGTGCCAGCACCATGCGGGGGTCCTACGAGCAGTACTTC	CASTMRGSYEQYF
TRBV7-9	.	.	TRBJ1-1	TGTGCCAGCAGCTTAGAAATACGGTCTGAAGCTTTCTTT	CASSLEIRSEAFF
TRBV3-1/TRBV3-2	.	TRBD1	TRBJ1-2	TGTGCCAGCAGCCTAAGGGACAGGGGGAACTATGGCTACACCTTC	CASSLRDRGNYGYTF
TRBV30	.	.	TRBJ2-1	TGTGCCTGGAGCGAGGGCAATGAGCAGTTCTTC	CAWSEGNEQFF
TRBV10-3	.	TRBD1	TRBJ2-5	TGTGCCACAACGGGACAGTCAGAGACCCAGTACTTC	CATTGQSETQYF
TRBV4-1	.	.	TRBJ1-2	TGCGCCAGCAGCCAAGATGCAGGGTGGGGCTACACCTTC	CASSQDAGWGYTF
TRBV5-8	.	TRBD1	TRBJ1-6	TGTGCCAGCAGCCGGGGGACAGGGAAGGGTTCACCCCTCCACTTT	CASSRGTGKGSPLHF
TRBV27	.	.	TRBJ2-1	TGTGCCAGCAGTCCTCTGGCCTCTCGGGATGAGCAGTTCTTC	CASSPLASRDEQFF
TRBV2	.	TRBD1	TRBJ2-7	TGTGCCAGCAGGGGACAGGGCCTCCACTCCTACGAGCAGTACTTC	CASRGQGLHSYEQYF
TRBV21-1	.	.	TRBJ1-4	TGTGCCAGCAGCTCGCGTTGCACAACTAATGAAAAACTGTTTTTT	CASSSRCTTNEKLFF
TRBV3-1/TRBV3-2	once	.	TRBJ1-5	TGTGCCAGCAGCCAAGGCCCAGATCAGCCCCAGCATTTT	CASSQGPDQPQHF
TRBV19	once	.	TRBJ1-2	TGTGCCAGTAGCGGCTATGGCTACACCTTC	CASSGYGYTF
TRBV6-8	.	.	TRBJ1-1	TGTGCCAGCAGTTACGGGGGCGGAGGTTCTGAAGCTTTCTTT	CASSYGGGGSEAFF
TRBV5-1	.	TRBD2	TRBJ2-5	TGCGCCAGCAGCCAGGGACTAGCGGGAACCGGGGAGACCCAGTACTTC	CASSQGLAGTGETQYF
TRBV2	.	.	TRBJ2-7	TGTGCCAGCAGTGTATCCTACGAGCAGTACTTC	CASSVSYEQYF
TRBV18	once	TRBD2	TRBJ2-2	TGTGCCAGCTCACAGCTAGCGGGGAACACCGGGGAGCTGTTTTTT	CASSQLAGNTGELFF
TRBV24-1	.	.	TRBJ1-2	TGTGCCACCAGTGACCATGACACAGTCTATGGCTACACCTTC	CATSDHDTVYGYTF
TRBV6-5	.	TRBD1	TRBJ2-1	TGTGCCAGCAGTTACTGGGGGACAGGGTACAGTGAGCAGTTCTTC	CASSYWGTGYSEQFF